This T cell receptor (beta chain) is from a study of blood T cell repertoires in COVID-19. In the study overall: Acute-phase and convalescent COVID-19 samples originated in the United States, Italy and Spain. T cells, B-cell-depleted T cells, or PBMCs provided the cDNA or gDNA that served as material.

Per the original data handling: Amplification with reference gene primers provided the estimates of nucleated cell counts. The protocol was immunoSEQ multiplex PCR, while the TCRdb copy is restricted to in-frame clones and leaves out a portion. V, J and clone size were drawn from that table, and D and trimming were deduced from the DNA. The sample yields more than 200,000 clones, 84% seen once. Recruited during active infection, patients (from Seattle) were subsequently followed longitudinally. Looked up from germline, CDR1 is MNHEY and CDR2 is SVGEGT. There are 15 residues in the CDR3. The germline V and J ends were trimmed by 4 bases and 4 bases, with 16 bases remaining between them.

The clonotype was recovered from a woman older than 75 with COVID-19, enrolled during active disease. Material: peripheral blood. The chain recombines TRBV6-2 or TRBV6-3 with TRBJ1-1, with D unresolved. In DNA, the CDR3 is TGTGCCAGCAGTTCATACCAAGGAGAGGGCACTGAAGCTTTCTTT. Its translation is CASSSYQGEGTEAFF.